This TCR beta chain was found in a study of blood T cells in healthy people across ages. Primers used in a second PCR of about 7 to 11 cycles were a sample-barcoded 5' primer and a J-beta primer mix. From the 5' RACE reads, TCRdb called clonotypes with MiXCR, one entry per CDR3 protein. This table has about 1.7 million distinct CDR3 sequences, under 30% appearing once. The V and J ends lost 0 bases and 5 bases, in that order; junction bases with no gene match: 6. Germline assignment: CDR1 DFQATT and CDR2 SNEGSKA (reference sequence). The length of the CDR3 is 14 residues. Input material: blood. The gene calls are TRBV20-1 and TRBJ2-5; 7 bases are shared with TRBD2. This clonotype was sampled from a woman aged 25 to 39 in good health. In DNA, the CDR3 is TGCAGTGCTAGAGATCGACAAGCGGGGGAGACCCAGTACTTC. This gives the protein CSARDRQAGETQYF.